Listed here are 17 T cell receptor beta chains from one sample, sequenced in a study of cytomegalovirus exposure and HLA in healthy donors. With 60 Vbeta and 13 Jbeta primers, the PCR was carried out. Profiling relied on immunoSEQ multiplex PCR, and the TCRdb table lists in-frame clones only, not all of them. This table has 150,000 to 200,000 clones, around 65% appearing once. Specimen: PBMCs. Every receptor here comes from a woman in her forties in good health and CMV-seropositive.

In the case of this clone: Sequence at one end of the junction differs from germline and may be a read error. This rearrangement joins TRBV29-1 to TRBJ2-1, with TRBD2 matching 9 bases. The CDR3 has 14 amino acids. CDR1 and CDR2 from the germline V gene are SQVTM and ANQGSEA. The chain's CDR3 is CSVEASGEPNEQLF. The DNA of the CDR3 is TGCAGCGTTGAGGCTAGCGGGGAGCCCAATGAGCAGCTCTTC.

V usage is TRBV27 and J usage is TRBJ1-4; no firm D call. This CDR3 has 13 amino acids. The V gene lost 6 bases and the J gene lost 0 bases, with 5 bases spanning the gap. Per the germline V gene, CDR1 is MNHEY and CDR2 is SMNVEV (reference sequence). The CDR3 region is CASRRATNEKLFF. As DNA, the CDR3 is TGTGCCAGCAGGAGGGCAACTAATGAAAAACTGTTTTTT.

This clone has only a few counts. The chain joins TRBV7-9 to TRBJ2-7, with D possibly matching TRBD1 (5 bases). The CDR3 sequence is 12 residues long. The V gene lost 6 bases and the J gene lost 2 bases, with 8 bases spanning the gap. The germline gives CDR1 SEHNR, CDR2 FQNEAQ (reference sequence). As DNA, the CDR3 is TGTGCCAGCAGGGACAATACCTACGAGCAGTACTTC. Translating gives CASRDNTYEQYF. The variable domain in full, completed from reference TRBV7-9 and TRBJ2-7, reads DTGVSQNPRHKITKRGQNVTFRCDPISEHNRLYWYRQTLGQGPEFLTYFQNEAQLEKSRLLSDRFSAERPKGSFSTLEIQRTEQGDSAMYLCASRDNTYEQYFGPGTRLTVT.

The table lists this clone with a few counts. In DNA form, the CDR3 reads TGTGCCAGCAGCTCCGGGACCGGGAGGGGTCGGGAAAAACTGTTTTTT. Translating it yields CASSSGTGRGREKLFF. The chain is built from TRBV6-6 and TRBJ1-4; possibly TRBD1 for D (5 bases). In germline, CDR1 is MNHNY, CDR2 SVGAGI (reference sequence). V lost 6 bases and J lost 8, with 22 bases in between. This CDR3 comprises 16 residues.

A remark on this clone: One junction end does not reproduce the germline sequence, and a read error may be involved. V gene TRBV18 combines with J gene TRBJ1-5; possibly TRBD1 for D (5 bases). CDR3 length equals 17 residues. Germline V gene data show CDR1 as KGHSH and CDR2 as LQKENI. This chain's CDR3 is CASSPQPSDSLNQPQNF. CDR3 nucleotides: TGTGCCAGCTCACCTCAACCCTCTGACAGCTTGAATCAGCCCCAGAATTTT.

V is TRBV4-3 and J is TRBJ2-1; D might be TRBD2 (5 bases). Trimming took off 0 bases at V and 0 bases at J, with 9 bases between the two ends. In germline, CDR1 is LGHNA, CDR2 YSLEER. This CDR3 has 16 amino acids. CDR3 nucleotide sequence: TGCGCCAGCAGCCAAGATGGCGGGCTCTCCTACAATGAGCAGTTCTTC. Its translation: CASSQDGGLSYNEQFF.

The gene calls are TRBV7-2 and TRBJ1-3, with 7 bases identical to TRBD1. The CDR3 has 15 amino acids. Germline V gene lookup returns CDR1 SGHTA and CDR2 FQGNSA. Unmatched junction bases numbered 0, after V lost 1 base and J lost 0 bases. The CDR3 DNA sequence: TGTGCCAGCAGCTTAGACAGGGGCTCTGGAAACACCATATATTTT. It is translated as CASSLDRGSGNTIYF.

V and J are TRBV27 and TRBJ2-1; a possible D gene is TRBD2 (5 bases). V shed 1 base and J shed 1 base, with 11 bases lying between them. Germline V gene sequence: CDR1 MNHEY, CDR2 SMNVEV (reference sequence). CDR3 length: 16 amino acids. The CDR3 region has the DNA TGTGCCAGCAGTTTATATTTGAGAGGGTCCTACAATGAGCAGTTCTTC. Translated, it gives CASSLYLRGSYNEQFF.

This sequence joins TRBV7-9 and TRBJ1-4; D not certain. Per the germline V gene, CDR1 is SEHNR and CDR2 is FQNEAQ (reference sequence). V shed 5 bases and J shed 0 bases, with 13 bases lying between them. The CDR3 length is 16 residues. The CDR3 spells CASSHSIDTTNEKLFF. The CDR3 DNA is TGTGCCAGCAGCCACAGCATTGACACAACTAATGAAAAACTGTTTTTT.

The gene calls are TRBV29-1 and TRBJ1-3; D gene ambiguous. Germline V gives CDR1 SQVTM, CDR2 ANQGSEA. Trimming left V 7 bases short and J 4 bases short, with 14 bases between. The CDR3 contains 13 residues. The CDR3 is CSAYGGFGNTIYF. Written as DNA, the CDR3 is TGCAGCGCATATGGAGGGTTCGGAAACACCATATATTTT. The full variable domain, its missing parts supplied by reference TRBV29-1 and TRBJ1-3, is SAVISQKPSRDICQRGTSLTIQCQVDSQVTMMFWYRQQPGQSLTLIATANQGSEATYESGFVIDKFPISRPNLTFSTLTVSNMSPEDSSIYLCSAYGGFGNTIYFGEGSWLTVV.

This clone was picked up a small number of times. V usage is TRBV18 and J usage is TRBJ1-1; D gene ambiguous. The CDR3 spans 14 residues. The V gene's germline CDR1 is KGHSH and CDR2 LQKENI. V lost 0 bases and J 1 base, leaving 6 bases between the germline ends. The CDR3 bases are TGTGCCAGCTCACCACCGACGGGGAACACTGAAGCTTTCTTT. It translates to CASSPPTGNTEAFF.

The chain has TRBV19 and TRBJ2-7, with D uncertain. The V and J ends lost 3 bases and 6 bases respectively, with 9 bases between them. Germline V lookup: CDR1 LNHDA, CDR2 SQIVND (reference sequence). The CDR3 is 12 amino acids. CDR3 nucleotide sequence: TGTGCCAGTAGTATCGAAGGAGCCGAGCAGTACTTC. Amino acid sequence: CASSIEGAEQYF.

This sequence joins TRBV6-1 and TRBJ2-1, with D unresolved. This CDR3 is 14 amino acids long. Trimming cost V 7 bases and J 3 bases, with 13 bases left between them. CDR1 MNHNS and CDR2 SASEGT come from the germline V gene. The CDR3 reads CASKLEPRYNEQFF. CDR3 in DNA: TGTGCCAGCAAGTTAGAGCCCCGCTACAATGAGCAGTTCTTC.

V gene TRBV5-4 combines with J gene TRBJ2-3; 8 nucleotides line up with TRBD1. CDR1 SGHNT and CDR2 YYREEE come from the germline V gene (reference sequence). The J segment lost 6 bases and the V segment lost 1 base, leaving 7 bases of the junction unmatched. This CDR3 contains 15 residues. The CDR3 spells CASSLRTGHVDTQYF. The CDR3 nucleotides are TGTGCCAGCAGCTTGAGGACAGGGCACGTGGATACGCAGTATTTT.

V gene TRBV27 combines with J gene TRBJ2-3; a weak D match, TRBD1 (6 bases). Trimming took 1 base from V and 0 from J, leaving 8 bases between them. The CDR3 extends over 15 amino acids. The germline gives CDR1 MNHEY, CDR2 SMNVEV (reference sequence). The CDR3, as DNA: TGTGCCAGCAGTTTATACAGGGTCAGCACAGATACGCAGTATTTT. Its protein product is CASSLYRVSTDTQYF.

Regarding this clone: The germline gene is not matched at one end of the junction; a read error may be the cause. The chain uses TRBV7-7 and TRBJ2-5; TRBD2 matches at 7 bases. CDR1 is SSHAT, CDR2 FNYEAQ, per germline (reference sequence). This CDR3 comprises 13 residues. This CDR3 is CASSPIGGETQYF. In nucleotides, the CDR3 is TGTGCTAGCAGCCCCATCGGGGGGGAGACCCAGTACTTC.

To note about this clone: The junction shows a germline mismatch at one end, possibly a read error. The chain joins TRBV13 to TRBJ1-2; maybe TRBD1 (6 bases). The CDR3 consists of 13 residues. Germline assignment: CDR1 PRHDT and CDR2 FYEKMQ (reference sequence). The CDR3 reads CASSLGRYGGYPF. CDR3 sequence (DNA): TGTGCCAGCAGCTTAGGTCGGTATGGGGGCTACCCCTTC.